A single sample gave rise to the 25 T cell receptor beta chains below, sequenced in a study of response to subunit inactivated influenza vaccine. TCRdb independently ran MiXCR on the RT-PCR reads; one entry per CDR3 protein. The profile covers approximately 700,000 distinct CDR3 sequences, with about a sixth appearing a single time and roughly 12% taken by the ten largest. The sequenced sample was PBMCs from blood, obtained roughly 13 days after vaccination. Receptors were obtained from a man aged 45-60 years who received an inactivated influenza vaccine.

The chain carries TRBV7-9 and TRBJ1-1; D unresolved. CDR3 length: 12 amino acids. The germline V gene has CDR1 SEHNR and CDR2 FQNEAQ (reference sequence). Trimming shortened V by 3 bases and J by 3 bases, and 5 bases separated the two germline ends. This CDR3 is CASSLEHTEAFF. The CDR3 DNA reads as TGTGCCAGCAGCTTGGAGCACACTGAAGCTTTCTTT.

The CDR3 sequence is CASSLLQGVPLNSYEQYF. DNA for the CDR3: TGTGCCAGCAGTTTATTACAGGGGGTCCCCTTGAACTCCTACGAGCAGTACTTC. The chain recombines TRBV28 with TRBJ2-7; 8 bases agree with TRBD1. This CDR3 is 18 amino acids long. J was trimmed by 0 bases and V by 1 base; bases with no gene match: 11. Germline-derived CDR1 and CDR2 are MDHEN and SYDVKM.

This rearrangement joins TRBV7-6 to TRBJ1-2; no clear D. Trimming cost V 5 bases and J 0 bases, with 16 bases left between them. The CDR3 extends over 16 amino acids. CDR1 is SGHVS and CDR2 is FNYEAQ in the germline V gene. The CDR3 bases are TGTGCCAGCAGCCCAACCTGGCAGCTGGCTAACTATGGCTACACCTTC. It is translated as CASSPTWQLANYGYTF.

The rearrangement joins TRBV5-1 to TRBJ2-2, with 10 bases identical to TRBD1. Trimming removed 4 bases from V and 5 bases from J; junction bases left unmatched: 5. The CDR3 runs to 15 residues. Germline V CDR1 and CDR2: SGHRS, YFSETQ. The CDR3 nucleotides read TGCGCCAGCAGCCATCGACAGGGGGCGACCGGGGAGCTGTTTTTT. Protein sequence: CASSHRQGATGELFF.

The J gene is TRBJ2-7, the V gene TRBV7-9; perhaps TRBD2 as D (6 bases). From germline, CDR1 is SEHNR and CDR2 FQNEAQ (reference sequence). V was cut by 5 bases and J by 7 bases, with 15 bases left in between. The CDR3 has 13 residues. The CDR3 DNA reads TGTGCCAGCAGCATTACTAGCAAAGGGGAGCAGTACTTC. This codes for CASSITSKGEQYF. Filled out from reference TRBV7-9 and TRBJ2-7, the complete variable domain reads DTGVSQNPRHKITKRGQNVTFRCDPISEHNRLYWYRQTLGQGPEFLTYFQNEAQLEKSRLLSDRFSAERPKGSFSTLEIQRTEQGDSAMYLCASSITSKGEQYFGPGTRLTVT.

This clonotype was counted between two and nine times. The V and J genes are TRBV20-1 and TRBJ2-7; tentatively, D is TRBD1 or TRBD2 (6 bases each). From germline, CDR1 is DFQATT and CDR2 SNEGSKA (reference sequence). The CDR3 is made up of 13 amino acids. With 0 bases removed from V and 3 bases from J, the gap between germline ends came to 9 bases. CDR3 sequence reads: CSARDGGLYEQYF. In DNA, the CDR3 is TGCAGTGCTAGAGATGGGGGGCTCTACGAGCAGTACTTC.

The rearrangement joins TRBV4-1 to TRBJ2-5; the D gene is possibly TRBD2 (6 bases). V shed 1 base and J shed 9 bases, with 12 bases lying between them. The CDR3 runs 13 residues. CDR1 and CDR2 from the germline V gene are MGHRA and YSYEKL. CDR3 region: CASSQATWGAQYF. In nucleotides, the CDR3 is TGCGCCAGCAGCCAAGCCACGTGGGGGGCCCAGTACTTC.

The chain has TRBV4-2 and TRBJ2-3; D ambiguous. V was cut by 1 base and J by 2 bases, with 7 bases left in between. There are 14 residues in the CDR3. Germline V gene sequence: CDR1 LGHNA, CDR2 YNFKEQ. CDR3 nucleotide sequence: TGTGCCAGCAGCCAAGGAGGCATCACAGATACGCAGTATTTT. It specifies CASSQGGITDTQYF.

This chain links TRBV7-2 with TRBJ2-5, with D possibly being TRBD2 (6 bases). Germline V gene lookup returns CDR1 SGHTA and CDR2 FQGNSA. The CDR3 runs to 15 residues. Trimming stripped 5 bases from V and 2 bases from J, with 15 bases between. The CDR3 sequence is CASSPSREFQETQYF. CDR3 sequence (DNA): TGTGCCAGCAGCCCTTCCCGGGAGTTTCAAGAGACCCAGTACTTC.

This rearrangement joins TRBV5-1 to TRBJ1-5; D uncertain. V lost 0 bases to trimming and J lost 1 base, with 11 bases between them. The CDR3 length is 16 residues. Germline CDR1 SGHRS, CDR2 YFSETQ. The CDR3 reads CASSLEGLGSNQPQHF. CDR3 sequence (DNA): TGCGCCAGCAGCTTGGAGGGTTTGGGGAGCAATCAGCCCCAGCATTTT.

Notes on this clonotype: An end of the junction does not agree with germline; a read error may underlie this. The CDR3 nucleotides read TGCGCCAGCAACCATCCGGGACAGAGGAACATTGAAGCTTTCTTT. Residues: CASNHPGQRNIEAFF. The V gene is TRBV4-1, the J gene TRBJ1-1, with 7 bases aligning to TRBD1. The CDR3 runs 15 residues. Per the germline V gene, CDR1 is MGHRA and CDR2 is YSYEKL.

The CDR3 DNA sequence: TGTGCCAGCAGCAACCGCCCGAGGTCCTACAATGAGCAGTTCTTC. This translates into CASSNRPRSYNEQFF. The chain joins TRBV7-2 to TRBJ2-1, with D unclear. Germline loops: CDR1 SGHTA, CDR2 FQGNSA. Trimming stripped 5 bases from V and 1 base from J, with 12 bases between. The CDR3 has 15 residues.

This chain joins TRBV3-1 and TRBJ2-1; 14 nucleotides match TRBD2. CDR3 size: 15 residues. Germline V lookup: CDR1 LGHDT, CDR2 YNNKEL (reference sequence). V shed 4 bases and J 9 bases; nucleotides not matched to a gene: 5. CDR3: CASSRGLAGGREQFF. In nucleotides, the CDR3 is TGTGCCAGCAGCCGAGGACTAGCGGGAGGTCGTGAGCAGTTCTTC.

This clonotype has more than one count but fewer than ten. The V gene is TRBV11-3, the J gene TRBJ2-1; 8 bases map to TRBD2. Germline CDR1 is SGHNT and CDR2 is YENEEA. Trimming took 5 bases from V and 0 from J; bases not matched to a gene: 21. CDR3 length: 21 amino acids. The CDR3, as DNA: TGTGCCAGCAGCCACCCGGGGAGAACTAGCGGAAGTTACCGCTCCTACAATGAGCAGTTCTTC. Its translation: CASSHPGRTSGSYRSYNEQFF.

This clonotype turned up a few times. The chain joins TRBV7-2 to TRBJ2-1, with D possibly matching TRBD2 (5 bases). The ends were cut back, 0 bases at V and 2 bases at J, with 8 bases in the middle. Germline V gene sequence: CDR1 SGHTA, CDR2 FQGNSA. The CDR3 sequence is 15 residues long. The CDR3, as DNA: TGTGCCAGCAGCTTAGCCGGGGTTACCTACAATGAGCAGTTCTTC. Protein product: CASSLAGVTYNEQFF.

This clonotype has more than one count but fewer than ten. The chain joins TRBV7-9 to TRBJ2-5, with 9 positions matching TRBD1. Trimming cost V 2 bases and J 5 bases; bases outside gene matches: 3. This CDR3 has 14 residues. Per germline, CDR1 SEHNR and CDR2 FQNEAQ (reference sequence). The CDR3 loop is CASSLLDRGETQYF. CDR3 coding DNA: TGTGCCAGCAGCTTACTCGACAGGGGGGAGACCCAGTACTTC.

The chain uses TRBV5-1 and TRBJ1-1; maybe TRBD1 (6 bases). Per germline, CDR1 SGHRS and CDR2 YFSETQ. The CDR3 length is 15 residues. V was pared by 3 bases and J by 5 bases, with 17 bases between. CDR3: CASSSDRDITTEAFF. CDR3 sequence (DNA): TGCGCCAGCAGCTCAGACCGGGACATAACGACTGAAGCTTTCTTT.

This clonotype was detected a few times. The chain links TRBV20-1 to TRBJ2-5, with D perhaps assigned TRBD1 or TRBD2 (5 bases each). This CDR3 comprises 12 residues. Trimming shortened V by 5 bases and J by 5 bases, and 12 bases separated the two germline ends. Per germline, CDR1 DFQATT and CDR2 SNEGSKA (reference sequence). The CDR3 DNA follows: TGCAGTGCTGCCTTAGGGGAGGAGACCCAGTACTTC. It translates to CSAALGEETQYF.

This sequence joins TRBV12-3 or TRBV12-4 and TRBJ1-6, with D possibly being TRBD1 (6 bases). The ends were cut back, 3 bases at V and 14 bases at J, with 11 bases in the middle. This CDR3 spans 12 amino acids. Written as DNA, the CDR3 is TGTGCCAGCAGTTTGGGGCAGGGGACCCTCCACTTT. Translated, it gives CASSLGQGTLHF.

This clonotype was seen repeatedly, ten times or more. The genes are TRBV11-2 and TRBJ1-5; D gene unclear. The germline gives CDR1 SGHAT, CDR2 FQNNGV. V gave up 2 bases and J gave up 0 bases, with 11 bases separating them. The CDR3 is 16 residues long. The CDR3 DNA reads as TGTGCCAGCAGCTTAAGGGCAGATCTTAGCAATCAGCCCCAGCATTTT. Its translation is CASSLRADLSNQPQHF.

The V gene is TRBV9, the J gene TRBJ2-1; D possibly matches TRBD1 or TRBD2 (5 bases each). Germline V CDR1 and CDR2: SGDLS, YYNGEE. CDR3 size: 13 residues. V was clipped by 0 bases and J by 9 bases, with 10 bases between them. CDR3 in DNA: TGTGCCAGCAGCGTAGTAAATGGGGGTGAGCAGTTCTTC. It yields the protein CASSVVNGGEQFF.

This clonotype appeared a few times. The gene calls are TRBV2 and TRBJ1-1; D is ambiguous. The CDR3 consists of 14 residues. V shed 7 bases and J shed 1 base, with 13 bases lying between them. CDR1 is SNHLY, CDR2 FYNNEI, per germline. The DNA of the CDR3 is TGTGCCAGCACCCGACCCGACACGAACACTGAAGCTTTCTTT. Residues: CASTRPDTNTEAFF.

V and J are TRBV12-3 or TRBV12-4 and TRBJ2-3; D possibly uses TRBD1 or TRBD2 (6 bases each). Between the trimmed V and J ends, which lost 6 bases and 6 bases, there was a span of 19 bases. The CDR3 loop spans 15 amino acids. In nucleotides, the CDR3 is TGTGCCAGCAGCCCTTCGGGGGCACATCTGGATACGCAGTATTTT. Translation gives CASSPSGAHLDTQYF.

This clonotype was seen a handful of times. The chain carries TRBV6-5 and TRBJ1-1; no reliable D call. The CDR3 totals 15 residues. In germline, CDR1 is MNHEY, CDR2 SVGAGI. V was clipped by 0 bases and J by 0 bases, with 8 bases between them. The CDR3 sequence: CASSYSAQVNTEAFF. The CDR3 region has the DNA TGTGCCAGCAGTTACTCGGCTCAAGTGAACACTGAAGCTTTCTTT.

This clonotype came up a few times. The gene calls are TRBV4-2 and TRBJ2-7; TRBD1 is a possible D gene (6 bases). Germline V gene lookup returns CDR1 LGHNA and CDR2 YNFKEQ. This CDR3 region has 15 residues. V lost 0 bases, J lost 3 bases, and 12 bases lay in between. CDR3 residues: CASSQDEGDNYEQYF. In nucleotides, the CDR3 is TGTGCCAGCAGCCAAGATGAGGGGGACAACTACGAGCAGTACTTC.